This T cell receptor (beta chain) was sequenced in a study of CD8+ T cells in alopecia areata. In germline, CDR1 is MNHEY, CDR2 SMNVEV (reference sequence). The CDR3 length is 15 residues. The trim removed 3 bases at V and 5 bases at J, leaving 7 bases unmatched. The treatment: oral pan-JAK inhibitor, 5-10 mg twice daily. cDNA prepared by RNA extraction and subsequent reverse transcription served as the template for sequencing. The data were produced by immunoSEQ multiplex PCR, yet TCRdb's version contains in-frame clones alone and is incomplete. This sample has more than 200,000 clones, with around two fifths found just once.

V and J are TRBV27 and TRBJ2-5; 9 nucleotides line up with TRBD1. The clonotype originates from a human donor with alopecia areata. The sample in question was CD4+ T cells sorted from blood, obtained at roughly week 36, from a patient treated with tofacitinib. CDR3 residues: CASSFTGGWVETQYF. The CDR3 DNA reads TGTGCCAGCAGTTTCACAGGGGGCTGGGTCGAGACCCAGTACTTC.